The clone carrying this T cell receptor (beta chain) was seen only once. Its matching antigen is unknown. A much larger clone lies a single base off, so this may be a read error. Since no conserved phenylalanine or tryptophan closes the CDR3, a read error is the likely cause. These data are taken from a study of post-analysis software for immune sequencing data. Trimming shortened V by 1 base and J by 2 bases, and 15 bases separated the two germline ends. This CDR3 contains 16 residues. The V gene's germline CDR1 is LNHNV and CDR2 YYDKDF (reference sequence). Study-wide results and caveats: Pronounced co-clustering by F measure was evident among identically batched samples. Patients used a few TRBV segments, including TRBV5-6, TRBV5-1 and TRBV20-1, more often than controls.

Each TCR beta cDNA library carried unique molecular identifiers. T cells numbering roughly 1 to 10 million yielded roughly 500,000 cDNA molecules. TCRdb fed the PCR reads into MiXCR, producing one record per CDR3 protein. Of under 200,000 distinct CDR3 sequences listed, about 30% were seen once; the top ten hold 3.4%. The TCR was taken from a girl under 18 with multiple sclerosis. The specimen was blood. V and J are TRBV15 and TRBJ2-7, with D tentatively TRBD1 (6 bases). The CDR3 loop reads CATSRAPGHPAYEQYC. In nucleotides, the CDR3 is TGTGCCACCAGCAGAGCCCCGGGACACCCGGCCTACGAGCAGTACTGC.